The present entry profiles one T cell receptor beta chain with its context. Its antigen is as yet unknown. Per the germline V gene, CDR1 is SNHLY and CDR2 is FYNNEI. V was clipped by 11 bases and J by 8 bases; unmatched bases: 9. The CDR3 extends over 12 amino acids. These data come from a study of OX40 agonist ivuxolimab in advanced cancers. Study-wide results and caveats: No determination was made of the antigen specificity of the expanded peripheral T cells. Among the least clonally expanded were partial responders at 0.1-3.0 mg/kg.

TCRdb's table, derived via immunoSEQ multiplex PCR, lists solely in-frame clones and lacks some. The table lists tens of thousands of clones, roughly 80% of them singletons. This clonotype was sampled from an adult with an advanced solid tumor such as melanoma, head and neck, liver or kidney cancer. Here the sequenced sample was CD4+ or CD8+ T cells sorted from blood, taken in a trial of the OX40 agonist ivuxolimab. The rearrangement uses TRBV2 and TRBJ1-2, with 9 bases that match TRBD1. The CDR3 is CAYGQGQKGYTF. In DNA, the CDR3 is TGTGCCTACGGACAGGGGCAAAAGGGCTACACCTTC.